The rows below give T cell receptor beta chains drawn from one sample of a study of low-dose radiotherapy and immunotherapy resistance in tumors. TCRdb reprocessed the reads via MiXCR and lists one record per CDR3 protein. The table lists about 39,000 distinct CDR3 sequences, 20% to 25% of them singletons. The material was PBMCs, obtained after low-dose radiotherapy plus immunotherapy. These TCRs come from a female donor with ovarian cancer. The CDR3 runs from the conserved cysteine through the conserved F or W. D genes are given only for firm matches. Only part of the rows carry a size: once, few, many, or a class if the clone is expanded.

cdr3_nt cdr3_aa d_call clone_size cdr3_length j_call v_call
TGTGCCACCAGTGATACTCGGGGCAGTTGGGCCCAGCATTTT CATSDTRGSWAQHF NA many 14 TRBJ1-5 TRBV24-1
TGTGCCAGCTCACCACGGCAGGACGGCGAGCAGTACTTC CASSPRQDGEQYF NA many 13 TRBJ2-7 TRBV18
TGTGCCAGCAGAGATCGACGGAATGAGCAGTTCTTC CASRDRRNEQFF NA many 12 TRBJ2-1 TRBV28
TGTGCCAGCAGCCTTCGGTCAGGCTCAGATACGCAGTATTTT CASSLRSGSDTQYF NA NA 14 TRBJ2-3 TRBV7-8
TGCAGCGACGTTGGGGCCCTCTATGGCTACACCTTC CSDVGALYGYTF NA many 12 TRBJ1-2 TRBV29-1
TGTGCCAGCAGCTATAGGGAGGGCAATAATTCACCCCTCCACTTT CASSYREGNNSPLHF NA many 15 TRBJ1-6 TRBV11-2
TGCGCCAGCAGCCAAGATCGGTTGGGACTCTCGCAGTTCTTC CASSQDRLGLSQFF NA many 14 TRBJ2-1 TRBV4-1
TGTGCCTGGAGCCTGGGAGGGGCGGATGAAGCTTTCTTT CAWSLGGADEAFF NA many 13 TRBJ1-1 TRBV30
TGTGCCAGCAGTACCGTAGGGCAGCCCCAGCATTTT CASSTVGQPQHF NA many 12 TRBJ1-5 TRBV12-3/TRBV12-4
NA CASSSGSTGELFFFF NA NA 15 TRBJ2-2 TRBV5-1
TGTGCCAGTGAGCGGGGTTCAGATACGCAGTATTTT CASERGSDTQYF TRBD2 NA 12 TRBJ2-3 TRBV28
TGTGCCAGCAGTTTAAGCGGGGGGGCCGCCGGGGAGCTGTTTTTT CASSLSGGAAGELFF TRBD2 many 15 TRBJ2-2 TRBV25-1
TGCAGTGCTAGAATCGGGGCCAACACCGGGGAGCTGTTTTTT CSARIGANTGELFF NA many 14 TRBJ2-2 TRBV20-1
TGTGCCAGCAGTTTAATTGGCACAGATACGCAGTATTTT CASSLIGTDTQYF NA many 13 TRBJ2-3 TRBV27
TGCGCCAGCAGCTCCCAACCTTCCGAGCAGTACTTC CASSSQPSEQYF NA many 12 TRBJ2-7 TRBV5-1
TGTGCCAGCAGCCTGACAGGGTTCTACGAGCAGTACTTC CASSLTGFYEQYF TRBD1 NA 13 TRBJ2-7 TRBV14
TGTGCCAGCAGTGATTGGTATTCGCCCAATGAGCAGTTCTTC CASSDWYSPNEQFF NA NA 14 TRBJ2-1 TRBV2
TGTGCCAGCAGTCGAGGGACTAGCGGAGATACGCAGTATTTT CASSRGTSGDTQYF TRBD2 many 14 TRBJ2-3 TRBV2
TGTGCCCCTTCTCCGGGGGTACTATATGGCTACACCTTC CAPSPGVLYGYTF NA many 13 TRBJ1-2 TRBV19
TGCAGTGCTATTAAGGCGGGAGGGCGGGGCTACAATGAGCAGTTCTTC CSAIKAGGRGYNEQFF TRBD2 many 16 TRBJ2-1 TRBV20-1
TGCAGCGTTGAAGGGGATGGGTATGGCTACACCTTC CSVEGDGYGYTF NA NA 12 TRBJ1-2 TRBV29-1
TGTGCCTGGAGACCTCGACAGGGGGCTGGAAACACCATATATTTT CAWRPRQGAGNTIYF TRBD1 many 15 TRBJ1-3 TRBV30
TGTGCCAGCAGTGAGACGGGCGGACTGTACGAGCAGTACTTC CASSETGGLYEQYF NA once 14 TRBJ2-7 TRBV6-1
TGTGCCAGCAGAACCCCCCCTTGGGCTAATGAGCAGTTCTTC CASRTPPWANEQFF NA many 14 TRBJ2-1 TRBV6-2/TRBV6-3
TGCAGCGGGGGGCAGGGGCACTATGGCTACACCTTC CSGGQGHYGYTF NA many 12 TRBJ1-2 TRBV29-1
NA CASSFYICSARGTGKIDEQYF NA NA 21 TRBJ2-7 TRBV5-1
TGTGCCAGCAGCTTCGCGGACGGGCAGCCCCAGCATTTT CASSFADGQPQHF NA few 13 TRBJ1-5 TRBV5-6
TGCAGCGGGCGGAACACTGAAGCTTTCTTT CSGRNTEAFF NA many 10 TRBJ1-1 TRBV29-1
TGCGCCAGCAGCAGGGACAGCAATCAGCCCCAGCATTTT CASSRDSNQPQHF NA NA 13 TRBJ1-5 TRBV5-1
TGTGCCAGCAAACTAGCGGGCGCCGGGGGGGACCAGTACTTC CASKLAGAGGDQYF TRBD2 many 14 TRBJ2-5 TRBV6-6
TGTGCCAGCAGCTTTTTCACTAGCGGGGGGGCCGGAGAGCAGTTCTTC CASSFFTSGGAGEQFF TRBD2 many 16 TRBJ2-1 TRBV11-2
TGTGCCAGCAGCCAAGATCCGGACACGGGGTATGGCTACACCTTC CASSQDPDTGYGYTF NA many 15 TRBJ1-2 TRBV3-1
TGCGCCAGCAGTCATCCCAGACAGGGATCGTTTCGGACCTATAATTCACCCCTCCACTTT CASSHPRQGSFRTYNSPLHF TRBD1 few 20 TRBJ1-6 TRBV23-1
TGTGCCAGCAGCCAAGGACTAGCGGGAGGTGCTGAGCAGTTCTTC CASSQGLAGGAEQFF TRBD2 many 15 TRBJ2-1 TRBV3-1
TGTGCCAGCAGTGGAAGCGGGAGTCCCCCCTACAATGAGCAGTTCTTC CASSGSGSPPYNEQFF TRBD2 NA 16 TRBJ2-1 TRBV28
TGCAGCGTCGAAACAGGGAAGGAAGAGACCCAGTACTTC CSVETGKEETQYF NA many 13 TRBJ2-5 TRBV29-1
TGCAGTGCTAGGACTAGCGGGAGTACAGATACGCAGTATTTT CSARTSGSTDTQYF TRBD2 many 14 TRBJ2-3 TRBV20-1
TGTGCCACCAGTGACTCGAGGACTAGCGCGGGGGGTTACAATGAGCAGTTCTTC CATSDSRTSAGGYNEQFF TRBD2 many 18 TRBJ2-1 TRBV24-1
TGTGCCAGCAGTTTACTGGCGGGTGACGTTGGGTACGAGCAGTACTTC CASSLLAGDVGYEQYF NA medium-sized 16 TRBJ2-7 TRBV28
TGTGCCAGCTCACCACGGACAGGGTCTGCGGTCTACGAGCAGTACTTC CASSPRTGSAVYEQYF TRBD1 few 16 TRBJ2-7 TRBV18
TGCAGTGCTAGACTAGCGGGGGGGCCGGGCACCGGGGAGCTGTTTTTT CSARLAGGPGTGELFF TRBD2 few 16 TRBJ2-2 TRBV20-1
TGCGCCAGCGCGGGACAGACTAACACTGAAGCTTTCTTT CASAGQTNTEAFF TRBD1 many 13 TRBJ1-1 TRBV5-1
TGCAGCGTTCCGACGGGTGAGATCAATGAGCAGTTCTTC CSVPTGEINEQFF NA many 13 TRBJ2-1 TRBV29-1
TGCAGCGTTGAAGAGGCCAGAGACAATGAGCAGTTCTTC CSVEEARDNEQFF NA many 13 TRBJ2-1 TRBV29-1
TGTGCCTGGAGTGTGGGAGAAAACGAGCAGTACTTC CAWSVGENEQYF NA many 12 TRBJ2-7 TRBV30
TGTGCCAGCAGCTTAGCGGGGGGGCCCTACAATGAGCAGTTCTTC CASSLAGGPYNEQFF NA many 15 TRBJ2-1 TRBV7-6